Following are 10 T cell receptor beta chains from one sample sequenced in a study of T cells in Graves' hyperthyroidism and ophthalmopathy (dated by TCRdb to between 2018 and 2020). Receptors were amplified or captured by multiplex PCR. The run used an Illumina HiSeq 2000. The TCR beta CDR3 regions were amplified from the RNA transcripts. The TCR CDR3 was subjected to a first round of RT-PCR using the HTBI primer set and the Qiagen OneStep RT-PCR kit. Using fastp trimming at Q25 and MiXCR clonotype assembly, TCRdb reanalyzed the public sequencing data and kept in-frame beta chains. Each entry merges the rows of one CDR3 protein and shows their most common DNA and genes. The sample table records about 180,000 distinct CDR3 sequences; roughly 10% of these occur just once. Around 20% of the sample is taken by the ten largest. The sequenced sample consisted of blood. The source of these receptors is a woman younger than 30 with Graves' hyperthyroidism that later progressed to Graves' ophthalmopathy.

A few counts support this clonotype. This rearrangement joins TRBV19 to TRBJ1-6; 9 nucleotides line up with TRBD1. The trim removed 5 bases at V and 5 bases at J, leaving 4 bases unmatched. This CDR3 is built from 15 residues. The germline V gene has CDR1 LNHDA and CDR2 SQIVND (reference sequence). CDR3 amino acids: CASSLGTGNNSPLHF. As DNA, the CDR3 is TGTGCCAGTAGTCTCGGGACAGGGAATAATTCACCCCTCCACTTT.

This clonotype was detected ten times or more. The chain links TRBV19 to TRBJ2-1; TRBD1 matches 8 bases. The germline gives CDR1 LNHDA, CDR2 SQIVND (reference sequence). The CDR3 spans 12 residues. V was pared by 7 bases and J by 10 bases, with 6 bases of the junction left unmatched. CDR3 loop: CASTQGALEQFF. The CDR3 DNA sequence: TGTGCCAGTACTCAGGGGGCATTGGAGCAGTTCTTC.

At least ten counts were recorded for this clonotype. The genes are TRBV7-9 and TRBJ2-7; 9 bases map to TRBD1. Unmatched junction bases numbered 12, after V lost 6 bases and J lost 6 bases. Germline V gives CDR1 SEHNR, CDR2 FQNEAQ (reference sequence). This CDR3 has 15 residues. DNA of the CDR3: TGTGCCAGCAGAGGAGGCGGGACAGGGTTCGGCGAGCAGTACTTC. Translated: CASRGGGTGFGEQYF.

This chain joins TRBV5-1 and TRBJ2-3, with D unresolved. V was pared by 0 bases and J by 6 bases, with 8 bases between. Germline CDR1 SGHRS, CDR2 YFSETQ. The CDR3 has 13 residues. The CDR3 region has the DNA TGCGCCAGCAGCTTGGGTTCAGATGATACGCAGTATTTT. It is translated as CASSLGSDDTQYF. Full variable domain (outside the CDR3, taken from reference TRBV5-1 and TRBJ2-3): KAGVTQTPRYLIKTRGQQVTLSCSPISGHRSVSWYQQTPGQGLQFLFEYFSETQRNKGNFPGRFSGRQFSNSRSEMNVSTLELGDSALYLCASSLGSDDTQYFGPGTRLTVL.

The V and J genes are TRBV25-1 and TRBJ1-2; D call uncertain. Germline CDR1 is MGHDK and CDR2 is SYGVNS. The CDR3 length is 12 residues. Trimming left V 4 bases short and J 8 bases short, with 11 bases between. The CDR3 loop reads CASSGQVGGYTF. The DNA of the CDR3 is TGTGCCAGCAGTGGCCAGGTAGGAGGCTACACCTTC.

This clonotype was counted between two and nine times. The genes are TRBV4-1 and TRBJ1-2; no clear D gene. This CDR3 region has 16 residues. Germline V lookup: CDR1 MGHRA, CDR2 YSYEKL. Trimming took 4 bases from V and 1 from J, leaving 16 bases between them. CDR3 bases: TGCGCCAGCAGCCCGATACCTCTCGGAATTAACTATGGCTACACCTTC. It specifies CASSPIPLGINYGYTF.

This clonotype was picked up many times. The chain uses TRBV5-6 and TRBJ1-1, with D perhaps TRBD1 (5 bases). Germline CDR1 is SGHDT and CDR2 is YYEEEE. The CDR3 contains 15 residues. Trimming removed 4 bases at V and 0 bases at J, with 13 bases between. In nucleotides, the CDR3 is TGTGCCAGCAGCACCTGGGGGTTCGTGAACACTGAAGCTTTCTTT. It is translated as CASSTWGFVNTEAFF.

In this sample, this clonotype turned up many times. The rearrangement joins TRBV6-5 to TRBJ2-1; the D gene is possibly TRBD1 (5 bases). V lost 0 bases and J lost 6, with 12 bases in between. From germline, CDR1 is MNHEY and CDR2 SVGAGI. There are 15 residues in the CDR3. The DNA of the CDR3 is TGTGCCAGCAGTTACTCTGGTAGGGGTGGCAATGAGCAGTTCTTC. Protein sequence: CASSYSGRGGNEQFF.

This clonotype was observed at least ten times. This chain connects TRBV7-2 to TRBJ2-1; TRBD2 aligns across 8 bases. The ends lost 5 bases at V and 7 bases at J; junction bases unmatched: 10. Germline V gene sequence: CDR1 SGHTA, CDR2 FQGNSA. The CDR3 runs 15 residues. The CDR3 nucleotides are TGTGCCAGCAGCGATATAGCGGGGATCGGGAATGAGCAGTTCTTC. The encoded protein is CASSDIAGIGNEQFF.

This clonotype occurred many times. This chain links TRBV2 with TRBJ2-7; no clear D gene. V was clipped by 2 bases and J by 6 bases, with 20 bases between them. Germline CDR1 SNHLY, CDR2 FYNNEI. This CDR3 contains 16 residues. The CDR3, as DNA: TGTGCCAGCAGTGAACGGTTTGGCAGAAATTCTTCCGAGCAGTACTTC. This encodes CASSERFGRNSSEQYF.